This T cell receptor (beta chain) appears in the sequencing data of a study of early T cells in non-severe SARS-CoV-2 infection. Study-wide background: Chains were unpaired, as sequencing was done on bulk RNA from unsorted whole blood.

This clonotype was seen a few times. Its cognate antigen is unknown. A single record per CDR3 protein comes from TCRdb applying MiXCR to the 5' RACE reads. This table holds fewer than 85,000 distinct CDR3 sequences, around 15% found once. Study observations and caveats: VDJdb-based matching was biased toward anti-spike CD8 responses and missed private and CD4 specificities.

V was cut by 5 bases and J by 3 bases, with 16 bases left in between. Germline CDR1 MDHEN, CDR2 SYDVKM. The length of the CDR3 is 15 residues. The sequence was obtained from an adult who was a healthcare worker with PCR-confirmed SARS-CoV-2 infection or an uninfected control (not recorded which). This chain joins TRBV28 and TRBJ1-1, with TRBD1 as a possible D gene (5 bases). Specimen: whole blood. CDR3 sequence: CASSLPGTLYTEAFF. CDR3 DNA sequence: TGTGCCAGCAGTCTGCCCGGGACTCTATACACTGAAGCTTTCTTT.